This T cell receptor (beta chain) was captured by sequencing in a study of blood T cell repertoires in COVID-19. Study as a whole: The United States, Italy and Spain were the sources of the acute and convalescent COVID-19 samples. From T cells, B-cell-depleted T cells, or PBMCs came the material, which was cDNA or gDNA.

The CDR3 loop spans 12 amino acids. Germline-derived CDR1 and CDR2 are SGHDT and YYEEEE. The ends were cut back, 4 bases at V and 9 bases at J, with 11 bases in the middle. How the authors handled the data: Cell counts per sample came from amplifying reference gene primers. Libraries were prepared by immunoSEQ multiplex PCR; TCRdb keeps only in-frame clonotypes and omits some of them. V, J and clone size are those of that table, while D and trimming were read from the DNA. Of 75,000 to 100,000 clones in the sample, about 83% are singletons; the top ten hold 25% to 35%. This clone occurred once. This sequence joins TRBV5-6 and TRBJ1-3; a weak D match, TRBD1 (6 bases). The sequenced sample was peripheral blood. The receptor comes from a woman aged 80 or over with acute or convalescent COVID-19. CDR3 region: CASSRGTPTIYF. Written as DNA, the CDR3 is TGTGCCAGCAGCCGAGGGACACCCACCATATATTTT. The variable domain in full, with the rest retrieved from reference TRBV5-6 and TRBJ1-3, is DAGVTQSPTHLIKTRGQQVTLRCSPKSGHDTVSWYQQALGQGPQFIFQYYEEEERQRGNFPDRFSGHQFPNYSSELNVNALLLGDSALYLCASSRGTPTIYFGEGSWLTVV.